Each of the 8 T cell receptor beta chains below was sequenced from the same sample in a study of T cells of healthy individuals. Each CDR3 protein gets one entry after TCRdb re-called the 5' RACE reads with MiXCR. The sample consists of 60,000 to 75,000 distinct CDR3 sequences, roughly 16% of them appearing once. The receptors here all came from a human donor in good health.

This clonotype was seen only a few times. The chain carries TRBV5-6 and TRBJ2-7, with TRBD2 identical over 10 bases. This CDR3 is 15 amino acids long. V trimming: 5 bases; J trimming: 0 bases; junction bases outside the gene matches: 5. Germline CDR1 SGHDT, CDR2 YYEEEE. The CDR3 region has the DNA TGTGCCAGCAGTAACCTAGCGGGAGTCTCCTACGAGCAGTACTTC. Protein product: CASSNLAGVSYEQYF. The full variable domain, in which reference TRBV5-6 and TRBJ2-7 provide the parts outside the CDR3, is DAGVTQSPTHLIKTRGQQVTLRCSPKSGHDTVSWYQQALGQGPQFIFQYYEEEERQRGNFPDRFSGHQFPNYSSELNVNALLLGDSALYLCASSNLAGVSYEQYFGPGTRLTVT.

The J gene is TRBJ2-7, the V gene TRBV2, with D uncertain. From germline, CDR1 is SNHLY and CDR2 FYNNEI. The length of the CDR3 is 14 residues. The V end lost 3 bases, the J end lost 3 bases, and 12 bases lay between the germline ends. The CDR3 here is CASSEIGRNYEQYF. Written as DNA, the CDR3 is TGTGCCAGCAGTGAGATAGGCAGGAACTACGAGCAGTACTTC. Variable domain in full (rest from reference TRBV2 and TRBJ2-7): EPEVTQTPSHQVTQMGQEVILRCVPISNHLYFYWYRQILGQKVEFLVSFYNNEISEKSEIFDDQFSVERPDGSNFTLKIRSTKLEDSAMYFCASSEIGRNYEQYFGPGTRLTVT.

The rearrangement links TRBV7-9 to TRBJ1-1; D is unclear. This CDR3 has 13 amino acids. V was trimmed by 5 bases and J by 4 bases, leaving 11 bases between them. In germline, CDR1 is SEHNR, CDR2 FQNEAQ (reference sequence). For the CDR3, the DNA is TGTGCCAGCAGCCCCTCGGCGGGCACTGAAGCTTTCTTT. Translating it yields CASSPSAGTEAFF. The full variable domain, in which reference TRBV7-9 and TRBJ1-1 provide the parts outside the CDR3, is DTGVSQNPRHKITKRGQNVTFRCDPISEHNRLYWYRQTLGQGPEFLTYFQNEAQLEKSRLLSDRFSAERPKGSFSTLEIQRTEQGDSAMYLCASSPSAGTEAFFGQGTRLTVV.

A single count supports this clonotype. This may arise from a read error, as a much more abundant clone is one base away. This chain links TRBV5-1 with TRBJ2-1; D possibly uses TRBD1 or TRBD2 (5 bases each). Germline V gives CDR1 SGHRS, CDR2 YFSETQ. The CDR3 extends over 15 amino acids. CDR3 nucleotide sequence: TGCGCCAGCAGCTTGGAGGGGACCCAAAACAATGAGCAGTTATTC. Its translation: CASSLEGTQNNEQLF.

This clonotype was observed a handful of times. Here the CDR3 DNA reads TGCAGTGCTAGAGATCTCGGGGTTGAGCAGTTCTTC. This sequence encodes CSARDLGVEQFF. The rearrangement joins TRBV20-1 to TRBJ2-1, with a tentative D call TRBD2 (5 bases). The germline V gene encodes CDR1 DFQATT and CDR2 SNEGSKA (reference sequence). The CDR3 totals 12 residues. V gave up 0 bases and J gave up 9 bases, with 9 bases separating them.

This clonotype has a single count. The rearrangement joins TRBV5-1 to TRBJ2-1; the D gene is possibly TRBD2 (6 bases). V shed 7 bases and J shed 5 bases, with 7 bases lying between them. Germline V gene lookup returns CDR1 SGHRS and CDR2 YFSETQ. The CDR3 is made up of 11 amino acids. CDR3 in amino acids: CASVADNEQFF. The CDR3 DNA sequence: TGCGCCAGCGTAGCGGACAATGAGCAGTTCTTC.

V usage is TRBV9 and J usage is TRBJ1-4; a weak D match, TRBD1 (5 bases). The germline V gene encodes CDR1 SGDLS and CDR2 YYNGEE. The V and J ends lost 4 bases and 5 bases respectively, with 12 bases between them. CDR3 length: 14 residues. CDR3 nucleotide sequence: TGTGCCAGCAGCCCGGTCGGGGGGAATGAAAAACTGTTTTTT. This gives the protein CASSPVGGNEKLFF.

This clonotype has ten or more counts. The chain has TRBV9 and TRBJ2-4, with 8 bases aligning to TRBD1. The V gene's germline CDR1 is SGDLS and CDR2 YYNGEE. The CDR3 consists of 14 residues. V was pared by 3 bases and J by 6 bases, with 5 bases of the junction left unmatched. CDR3 loop: CASSDGQGGNIQYF. The CDR3 region has the DNA TGTGCCAGCAGCGACGGACAGGGAGGAAACATTCAGTACTTC.